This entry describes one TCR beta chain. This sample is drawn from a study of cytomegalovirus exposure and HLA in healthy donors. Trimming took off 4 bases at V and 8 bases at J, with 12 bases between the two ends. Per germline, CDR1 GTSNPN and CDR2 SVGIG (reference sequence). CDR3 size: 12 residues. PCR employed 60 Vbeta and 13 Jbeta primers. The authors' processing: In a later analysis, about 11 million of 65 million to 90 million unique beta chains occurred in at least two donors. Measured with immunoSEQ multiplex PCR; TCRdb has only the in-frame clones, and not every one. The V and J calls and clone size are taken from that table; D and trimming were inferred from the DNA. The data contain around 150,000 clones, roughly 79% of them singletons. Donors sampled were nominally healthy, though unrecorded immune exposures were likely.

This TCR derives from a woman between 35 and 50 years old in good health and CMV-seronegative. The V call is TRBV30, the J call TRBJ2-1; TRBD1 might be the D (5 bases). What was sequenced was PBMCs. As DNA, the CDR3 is TGTGCCTGGAAGGGGTTAGGGGATGAGCAGTTCTTC. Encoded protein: CAWKGLGDEQFF.